This T cell receptor beta chain was captured by sequencing in a study of spatial heterogeneity in lung cancer. This clonotype was seen only a few times. TCRdb re-called the 5' RACE reads with MiXCR, one entry per CDR3 protein. The sample holds around 45,000 distinct CDR3 sequences, roughly 13% seen once. Germline V gives CDR1 LNHDA, CDR2 SQIVND (reference sequence). V was clipped by 4 bases and J by 3 bases; unmatched bases: 1. The CDR3 runs 13 residues. Time point denoted: sample taken at primary tumor resection. This chain joins TRBV19 and TRBJ2-7; TRBD1 matches 9 bases. Sequencing used PBMCs, obtained at surgery. The sequence was obtained from a male donor with early-stage non-small cell lung cancer. DNA of the CDR3: TGTGCCAGTAGTAGGGGACAGGGCTACGAGCAGTACTTC. Residues: CASSRGQGYEQYF.